What follows are 26 T cell receptor beta chains derived from one specimen sequenced in a study of blood T cell repertoires in COVID-19. Libraries were prepared by immunoSEQ multiplex PCR; TCRdb keeps only in-frame clonotypes and omits some of them. The profile shows approximately 150,000 clones, around 80% of them singletons. The sequenced sample was peripheral blood. These receptor sequences come from a man in his fifties or sixties with active or convalescent COVID-19.

This chain joins TRBV3-1 (or the pseudogene TRBV3-2) and TRBJ1-1; D remains ambiguous. V gave up 1 base and J gave up 1 base, with 7 bases separating them. The CDR3 contains 14 residues. Per the germline V gene, CDR1 is LGHDT and CDR2 is YNNKEL (reference sequence). DNA for the CDR3: TGTGCCAGCAGCCAAGTGTGGCAGAACACTGAAGCTTTCTTT. Its protein is CASSQVWQNTEAFF.

This clone was seen only once. The V call is TRBV5-4, the J call TRBJ2-3; TRBD1 aligns across 9 bases. The CDR3 has 15 amino acids. The V segment lost 4 bases and the J segment 3 bases; nucleotides outside the gene matches: 6. Germline loops: CDR1 SGHNT, CDR2 YYREEE (reference sequence). The CDR3, as DNA: TGTGCCAGCAGCGCAACAGGGGGCGTTACAGATACGCAGTATTTT. It is translated as CASSATGGVTDTQYF.

The rearrangement joins TRBV5-1 to TRBJ2-1; 7 nucleotides line up with TRBD1. The germline V gene encodes CDR1 SGHRS and CDR2 YFSETQ. This CDR3 is 16 amino acids long. With V trimmed by 3 bases and J by 9 bases, 15 bases remained unmatched. CDR3 DNA: TGCGCCAGCAGCTGGAGTTCCGGGACAGCCAGTGGTGAGCAGTTCTTC. It translates to CASSWSSGTASGEQFF.

The chain recombines TRBV11-1 with TRBJ2-4; a possible D gene is TRBD2 (6 bases). The CDR3 sequence is 14 residues long. Looked up from germline, CDR1 is SGHAT and CDR2 is FQDESV (reference sequence). The germline V and J ends were trimmed by 3 bases and 3 bases, with 9 bases remaining between them. CDR3 coding DNA: TGTGCCAGCAGCTTTCAGGGAGGCAAAAACATTCAGTACTTC. It translates to CASSFQGGKNIQYF.

V gene TRBV15 combines with J gene TRBJ2-5; 8 nucleotides agree with TRBD1. CDR1 and CDR2 from the germline V gene are LNHNV and YYDKDF (reference sequence). The CDR3 consists of 17 residues. V shed 4 bases, J shed 1 base, and the junction held 11 bases outside the gene matches. CDR3 in DNA: TGTGCCACCAGCACGATTCGGACAGGGTTATTCCAAGAGACCCAGTACTTC. Translated: CATSTIRTGLFQETQYF.

The chain couples TRBV29-1 to TRBJ2-5; 9 positions agree with TRBD1. CDR1 is SQVTM, CDR2 ANQGSEA, per germline. The CDR3 runs 14 residues. With V trimmed by 4 bases and J by 3 bases, 6 bases remained unmatched. CDR3 coding DNA: TGCAGCGTTGTTGTAACAGGGGGCAAAGAGACCCAGTACTTC. Translated, it gives CSVVVTGGKETQYF.

In its sample, this clone was seen a few times. The chain links TRBV20-1 to TRBJ2-7; 10 nucleotides align to TRBD2. The CDR3 has 14 amino acids. The V segment lost 3 bases and the J segment 5 bases; nucleotides outside the gene matches: 7. The germline CDR1 and CDR2 sequences are DFQATT and SNEGSKA (reference sequence). As DNA, the CDR3 is TGCAGTGCTAGTGGACTAGCGGTGTTACACGAGCAGTACTTC. It is translated as CSASGLAVLHEQYF.

The V gene is TRBV28, the J gene TRBJ2-3; possible D gene TRBD2, 6 bases. V lost 7 bases, J lost 2 bases, and 19 bases lay in between. Germline V gene data show CDR1 as MDHEN and CDR2 as SYDVKM. The CDR3 spans 16 residues. For the CDR3, the DNA is TGTGCCAGCACCCAAGGCGGAGGGAGTCCCACAGATACGCAGTATTTT. Protein product: CASTQGGGSPTDTQYF.

The CDR3 is CASSLGTSNTEAFF. CDR3 nucleotides: TGTGCCAGCAGCTTAGGAACTTCGAACACTGAAGCTTTCTTT. The chain joins TRBV7-2 to TRBJ1-1; D gene uncertain. CDR1 and CDR2 (germline): SGHTA, FQGNSA. The CDR3 has 14 amino acids. V gave up 1 base and J gave up 1 base, with 7 bases separating them. The variable domain in full, with the rest retrieved from reference TRBV7-2 and TRBJ1-1, is GAGVSQSPSNKVTEKGKDVELRCDPISGHTALYWYRQSLGQGLEFLIYFQGNSAPDKSGLPSDRFSAERTGGSVSTLTIQRTQQEDSAVYLCASSLGTSNTEAFFGQGTRLTVV.

V is TRBV11-3 and J is TRBJ2-2; 13 bases match TRBD2. This CDR3 contains 18 residues. Germline CDR1 and CDR2: SGHNT and YENEEA. The V gene end was trimmed by 5 bases and the J gene end by 9 bases; junction bases not matched to a gene: 15. The CDR3 nucleotides read TGTGCCAGCAGCCCGTCAGGACTAGCGGGAGTCATCGGCCGGGAGCTGTTTTTT. It codes for CASSPSGLAGVIGRELFF. Using reference TRBV11-3 and TRBJ2-2 for the parts outside the CDR3, the full variable domain is EAGVVQSPRYKIIEKKQPVAFWCNPISGHNTLYWYLQNLGQGPELLIRYENEEAVDDSQLPKDRFSAERLKGVDSTLKIQPAELGDSAVYLCASSPSGLAGVIGRELFFGEGSRLTVL.

J is TRBJ2-5 and V is TRBV9; 8 nucleotides line up with TRBD2. The V gene end was trimmed by 0 bases and the J gene end by 5 bases; junction bases not matched to a gene: 3. Germline V gene data show CDR1 as SGDLS and CDR2 as YYNGEE. This CDR3 is built from 14 residues. CDR3 region: CASSVEPGGETQYF. The CDR3 DNA reads as TGTGCCAGCAGCGTAGAGCCGGGAGGGGAGACCCAGTACTTC.

The chain joins TRBV19 to TRBJ1-4, with a tentative D call TRBD1 (6 bases). The CDR3 sequence is 15 residues long. V lost 1 base and J lost 8, with 14 bases in between. Germline CDR1 and CDR2: LNHDA and SQIVND (reference sequence). In DNA, the CDR3 is TGTGCCAGTAGTATAGCCGACAGGCTCGGAGAAAAACTGTTTTTT. This sequence encodes CASSIADRLGEKLFF.

The J gene is TRBJ1-2, the V gene TRBV7-2; D gene unclear. Trimming took 3 bases from V and 0 from J, leaving 8 bases between them. Germline V gene lookup returns CDR1 SGHTA and CDR2 FQGNSA. The CDR3 loop spans 14 amino acids. CDR3 nucleotides: TGTGCCAGCAGCTTGGCGGGAGCTAACTATGGCTACACCTTC. Its translation is CASSLAGANYGYTF. The whole variable domain, remainder taken from reference TRBV7-2 and TRBJ1-2, is GAGVSQSPSNKVTEKGKDVELRCDPISGHTALYWYRQSLGQGLEFLIYFQGNSAPDKSGLPSDRFSAERTGGSVSTLTIQRTQQEDSAVYLCASSLAGANYGYTFGSGTRLTVV.

The V gene is TRBV2, the J gene TRBJ1-1; D uncertain. V gave up 8 bases and J gave up 0 bases, with 4 bases separating them. Germline V gene sequence: CDR1 SNHLY, CDR2 FYNNEI. The CDR3 has 11 residues. CDR3 sequence: CASAMNTEAFF. The CDR3 DNA is TGTGCCAGCGCGATGAACACTGAAGCTTTCTTT. Full variable domain (remainder filled in from reference TRBV2 and TRBJ1-1): EPEVTQTPSHQVTQMGQEVILRCVPISNHLYFYWYRQILGQKVEFLVSFYNNEISEKSEIFDDQFSVERPDGSNFTLKIRSTKLEDSAMYFCASAMNTEAFFGQGTRLTVV.

This sequence joins TRBV7-9 and TRBJ2-2; D perhaps matches TRBD2 (5 bases). Trimming pared 5 bases from V and 4 bases from J, leaving 17 bases between. This CDR3 is 16 amino acids long. CDR1 is SEHNR, CDR2 FQNEAQ, per germline (reference sequence). The CDR3, as DNA: TGTGCCAGCAGCCAACTAGAGAGCTTAGGCACCGGGGAGCTGTTTTTT. This encodes CASSQLESLGTGELFF. Using reference TRBV7-9 and TRBJ2-2 for the parts outside the CDR3, the full variable domain is DTGVSQNPRHKITKRGQNVTFRCDPISEHNRLYWYRQTLGQGPEFLTYFQNEAQLEKSRLLSDRFSAERPKGSFSTLEIQRTEQGDSAMYLCASSQLESLGTGELFFGEGSRLTVL.

The chain uses TRBV10-3 and TRBJ2-3, with TRBD1 as a possible D gene (6 bases). The CDR3 sequence is 15 residues long. Looked up from germline, CDR1 is ENHRY and CDR2 is SYGVKD. Trimming took 11 bases from V and 6 from J, leaving 24 bases between them. The CDR3 loop is CAAKSDRTLADTQYF. In DNA, the CDR3 is TGTGCCGCGAAGTCGGACAGAACCCTCGCGGATACGCAGTATTTT.

Notes on this clone: An end of the junction does not agree with germline; a read error may underlie this. The chain couples TRBV6-5 to TRBJ2-5; TRBD1 agrees at 9 bases. The germline gives CDR1 MNHEY, CDR2 SVGAGI. The CDR3 has 14 amino acids. The DNA of the CDR3 is TGTGCCAGCAGGGACGGGACAGGGTCCCTCGTGCAGCACTTC. This gives the protein CASRDGTGSLVQHF.

The rearrangement uses TRBV10-3 and TRBJ2-2, with 9 bases identical to TRBD2. The CDR3 runs 14 residues. The germline V gene encodes CDR1 ENHRY and CDR2 SYGVKD. V lost 2 bases, J lost 5 bases, and 0 bases stayed unmatched. CDR3: CAISEGLATGELFF. In nucleotides, the CDR3 is TGTGCCATCAGTGAGGGACTAGCGACCGGGGAGCTGTTTTTT.

This chain connects TRBV15 to TRBJ1-1; possibly TRBD1 for D (5 bases). The CDR3 runs 14 residues. CDR1 is LNHNV and CDR2 is YYDKDF in the germline V gene (reference sequence). Trimming shortened V by 4 bases and J by 1 base, and 10 bases separated the two germline ends. CDR3 protein: CATSIDRANTEAFF. The CDR3 DNA reads as TGTGCCACCAGCATCGACAGAGCGAACACTGAAGCTTTCTTT. The entire variable domain, with the rest obtained from reference TRBV15 and TRBJ1-1, is as follows: DAMVIQNPRYQVTQFGKPVTLSCSQTLNHNVMYWYQQKSSQAPKLLFHYYDKDFNNEADTPDNFQSRRPNTSFCFLDIRSPGLGDTAMYLCATSIDRANTEAFFGQGTRLTVV.

V gene TRBV3-1 (or the pseudogene TRBV3-2) combines with J gene TRBJ1-4; possibly TRBD1 for D (5 bases). Germline V lookup: CDR1 LGHDT, CDR2 YNNKEL (reference sequence). The CDR3 sequence is 14 residues long. Trimming shortened V by 6 bases and J by 6 bases, and 14 bases separated the two germline ends. The CDR3 DNA follows: TGTGCCAGCAGGGATTCAGGGTCTTATGAAAAACTGTTTTTT. Translated: CASRDSGSYEKLFF.

The gene calls are TRBV2 and TRBJ2-7, with a possible D match to TRBD2 (5 bases). The V gene lost 4 bases and the J gene lost 3 bases, with 10 bases spanning the gap. The CDR3 is made up of 13 amino acids. The germline V gene encodes CDR1 SNHLY and CDR2 FYNNEI. CDR3 protein: CASSGETNYEQYF. CDR3 nucleotides: TGTGCCAGCAGTGGGGAGACAAACTACGAGCAGTACTTC.

This rearrangement joins TRBV10-1 to TRBJ2-7; 9 nucleotides line up with TRBD1. V lost 10 bases, J lost 5 bases, and 6 bases stayed unmatched. Per the germline V gene, CDR1 is WNHNN and CDR2 is SYGVQD (reference sequence). The CDR3 length is 12 residues. DNA for the CDR3: TGCGCCACCGCGGGACAGGGAAACGAGCAGTACTTC. Encoded protein: CATAGQGNEQYF.

The chain couples TRBV6-6 to TRBJ1-5; 7 bases line up with TRBD1. V lost 5 bases and J lost 7; bases outside the gene matches: 11. CDR1 is MNHNY, CDR2 SVGAGI, per germline (reference sequence). The CDR3 covers 15 residues. CDR3 coding DNA: TGTGCCAGCAGTCACACGGGGCAGGGGGAACAGCCCCAGCATTTT. This sequence encodes CASSHTGQGEQPQHF.

V and J are TRBV7-9 and TRBJ2-1, with 8 bases matching TRBD2. CDR3 size: 15 residues. Losses at the gene ends were 4 bases for V and 10 bases for J; bases not matched to a gene: 12. Germline CDR1 and CDR2: SEHNR and FQNEAQ (reference sequence). The DNA for the CDR3 is TGTGCCAGCAGCTCCGGGACTAGTGGGGTCTTGGAGCAGTTCTTC. Protein: CASSSGTSGVLEQFF.

The gene calls are TRBV5-1 and TRBJ2-7; D is unresolved. Germline V lookup: CDR1 SGHRS, CDR2 YFSETQ. This CDR3 is 15 amino acids long. V shed 2 bases and J shed 0 bases, with 12 bases lying between them. As DNA, the CDR3 is TGCGCCAGCAGCTTCGGGTTTTCTAGCTCCTACGAGCAGTACTTC. Translation: CASSFGFSSSYEQYF.

The CDR3 DNA is TGCAGCGTCGGCCGGGACAGGGTCCACGAGCAGTACTTC. This translates into CSVGRDRVHEQYF. The chain combines TRBV29-1 with TRBJ2-7; 9 bases are a match to TRBD1. After removal of 6 bases from V and 5 bases from J, the junction contained 8 bases not matched to a gene. The CDR3 contains 13 residues. CDR1 and CDR2 (germline): SQVTM, ANQGSEA.